This T cell receptor (beta chain) was sequenced for a study of spatial heterogeneity in lung cancer. Study context: In tumor regions, TCR transcript counts tracked strongly with a T cell module score from matched bulk RNA-seq. Study-level points and caveats: Tumor mutation count correlated with how many alpha and beta TCRs expanded intratumorally.

Ten or more counts support this clonotype. Its antigen remains unknown. This beta chain lies outside the target of a library built for alpha chains; its clone size means little. As to time point: sample taken at primary tumor resection. In each case, whole RNA from tumor, nontumor lung or frozen PBMC was sequenced unsorted. All TCR cDNA molecules were individually tagged with a unique molecular identifier. Using its own MiXCR run on the 5' RACE reads, TCRdb lists one record per CDR3 protein. The sample has around 16,000 distinct CDR3 sequences; approximately 6.8% are singletons. This CDR3 contains 14 residues. Trimming shortened V by 1 base and J by 1 base, and 7 bases separated the two germline ends.

The source is a female donor with early-stage non-small cell lung cancer. This specimen consisted of lung tumor tissue, obtained at surgery. The gene calls are TRBV12-3 or TRBV12-4 and TRBJ2-5; D call uncertain. CDR3 sequence (DNA): TGTGCCAGCAGTTTAGGGCAACCCCAAGAGACCCAGTACTTC. It translates to CASSLGQPQETQYF.